The 22 T cell receptor beta chains reported below all come from one sample, sequenced in a study of cytomegalovirus exposure and HLA in healthy donors. Data came from immunoSEQ multiplex PCR; TCRdb stores just in-frame clones and leaves some out. In the table there are approximately 100,000 clones, approximately 88% of which are singletons. Material for sequencing was PBMCs. The receptors derive from a woman in her twenties or thirties in good health and CMV-seronegative.

The gene calls are TRBV5-4 and TRBJ2-1; no clear D. The germline V gene has CDR1 SGHNT and CDR2 YYREEE (reference sequence). The CDR3 runs to 15 residues. Trimming took off 1 base at V and 3 bases at J, with 11 bases between the two ends. The CDR3 DNA follows: TGTGCCAGCAGCTTGCCGACTGCTGGCTACAATGAGCAGTTCTTC. It codes for CASSLPTAGYNEQFF. Based on the CDR3 plus reference TRBV5-4 and TRBJ2-1, the full variable domain is ETGVTQSPTHLIKTRGQQVTLRCSSQSGHNTVSWYQQALGQGPQFIFQYYREEENGRGNFPPRFSGLQFPNYSSELNVNALELDDSALYLCASSLPTAGYNEQFFGPGTRLTVL.

This chain's CDR3 is CASSTLAGGGYSEQFF. The DNA of the CDR3 is TGTGCCAGTAGTACCCTAGCGGGAGGTGGTTATAGTGAGCAGTTCTTC. The gene calls are TRBV19 and TRBJ2-1; TRBD2 matches at 11 bases. Losses at the gene ends were 4 bases for V and 9 bases for J; bases not matched to a gene: 11. This CDR3 is built from 16 residues. The germline V gene has CDR1 LNHDA and CDR2 SQIVND (reference sequence).

The V and J genes are TRBV27 and TRBJ1-2; tentatively, D is TRBD1 (6 bases). Trimming pared 2 bases from V and 3 bases from J, leaving 16 bases between. CDR3 length: 16 amino acids. Germline V CDR1 and CDR2: MNHEY, SMNVEV (reference sequence). The CDR3 bases are TGTGCCAGCAGTTTAGATTGGCAGGGGCGTCACTATGGCTACACCTTC. This encodes CASSLDWQGRHYGYTF.

This rearrangement joins TRBV11-2 to TRBJ2-1; 11 bases fit TRBD1. Germline-derived CDR1 and CDR2 are SGHAT and FQNNGV. Trimming at V came to 5 bases and at J to 10 bases, leaving 13 bases not matched to a gene. This CDR3 has 16 amino acids. This CDR3 reads CASSPGQGAAWGEQFF. For the CDR3, the DNA is TGTGCCAGCAGCCCAGGACAGGGGGCAGCCTGGGGGGAGCAGTTCTTC.

The rearrangement uses TRBV6-5 and TRBJ1-2; D is undetermined. The germline V gene has CDR1 MNHEY and CDR2 SVGAGI. V was clipped by 7 bases and J by 0 bases, with 15 bases between them. The CDR3 spans 15 residues. The CDR3 DNA is TGTGCCAGCAAAAAGTATCACGGAGCTAACTATGGCTACACCTTC. Encoded protein: CASKKYHGANYGYTF.

The rearrangement links TRBV5-1 to TRBJ2-7, with 14 bases fitting TRBD2. CDR3 length: 16 amino acids. CDR1 and CDR2 from the germline V gene are SGHRS and YFSETQ. The V segment lost 3 bases and the J segment 5 bases; nucleotides outside the gene matches: 7. In nucleotides, the CDR3 is TGCGCCAGCAGCTCTCTGGGACTAGCGGGAGTGGACGAGCAGTACTTC. Amino acid sequence: CASSSLGLAGVDEQYF.

V gene TRBV5-8 combines with J gene TRBJ2-7; TRBD1 matches at 10 bases. CDR3 length equals 15 residues. Trimming took 4 bases from V and 5 from J; bases not matched to a gene: 9. Germline-derived CDR1 and CDR2 are SGHTS and YDEGEE. The CDR3 DNA follows: TGTGCCAGCAGCCTGATGACAGGGGGCGCAGACGAGCAGTACTTC. Amino acid sequence: CASSLMTGGADEQYF.

The chain is built from TRBV18 and TRBJ1-5; TRBD1 might be the D (5 bases). This CDR3 has 16 residues. Germline values: CDR1 KGHSH, CDR2 LQKENI. The V end was cut by 6 bases, the J end by 5 bases, with 20 bases between. CDR3 loop: CASSPVDPGRDQPQHF. In DNA form, the CDR3 reads TGTGCCAGCTCTCCGGTGGACCCAGGGAGGGATCAGCCCCAGCATTTT. The full variable domain, with the rest looked up from reference TRBV18 and TRBJ1-5, is NAGVMQNPRHLVRRRGQEARLRCSPMKGHSHVYWYRQLPEEGLKFMVYLQKENIIDESGMPKERFSAEFPKEGPSILRIQQVVRGDSAAYFCASSPVDPGRDQPQHFGDGTRLSIL.

The J gene is TRBJ2-7, the V gene TRBV2; D is ambiguous. Germline V CDR1 and CDR2: SNHLY, FYNNEI. The CDR3 totals 16 residues. Trimming cost V 1 base and J 1 base, with 14 bases left between them. The CDR3 nucleotides read TGTGCCAGCAGTGAAGTTCAACCTGGCAGGTCCTACGAGCAGTACTTC. Protein product: CASSEVQPGRSYEQYF.

V and J are TRBV29-1 and TRBJ1-3; the D is unclear. V lost 0 bases and J 4 bases, leaving 7 bases between the germline ends. Germline V gene sequence: CDR1 SQVTM, CDR2 ANQGSEA. The CDR3 is 13 residues long. The CDR3 sequence is CSVEEGPGNTIYF. CDR3 nucleotide sequence: TGCAGCGTTGAAGAGGGCCCCGGAAACACCATATATTTT.

The chain uses TRBV2 and TRBJ2-4, with a weak D call TRBD2 (7 bases). The V end was cut by 6 bases, the J end by 8 bases, with 20 bases between. The V gene's germline CDR1 is SNHLY and CDR2 FYNNEI. The CDR3 consists of 15 residues. Here the CDR3 reads CASRSRGALSHIQYF. The CDR3 DNA reads TGTGCCAGCAGGAGCCGGGGGGCGCTTAGTCACATTCAGTACTTC.

The chain couples TRBV2 to TRBJ2-7, with D perhaps TRBD2 (5 bases). V was cut by 7 bases and J by 2 bases, with 18 bases left in between. This CDR3 is built from 15 residues. CDR1 SNHLY and CDR2 FYNNEI come from the germline V gene. CDR3 DNA: TGTGCCAGCACGGCCGGAGCGACTACCCCCTACGAGCAGTACTTC. It translates to CASTAGATTPYEQYF.

V gene TRBV19 combines with J gene TRBJ1-6; a possible D gene is TRBD1 (5 bases). This CDR3 has 13 residues. Germline V CDR1 and CDR2: LNHDA, SQIVND (reference sequence). Deletions cut 3 bases from V and 7 bases from J, with 7 bases between. Written as DNA, the CDR3 is TGTGCCAGTAGTATTGGGGGGAATTCACCCCTCCACTTT. This encodes CASSIGGNSPLHF.

The chain links TRBV28 to TRBJ1-5, with 8 bases aligning to TRBD1. The CDR3 is made up of 14 amino acids. Germline assignment: CDR1 MDHEN and CDR2 SYDVKM. Trimming at V came to 5 bases and at J to 3 bases, leaving 3 bases not matched to a gene. CDR3 in DNA: TGTGCCAGCAGTCCCAGGGGGCCCAATCAGCCCCAGCATTTT. It codes for CASSPRGPNQPQHF.

V and J are TRBV9 and TRBJ1-1; TRBD1 might be the D (5 bases). Germline CDR1 reads SGDLS; CDR2 reads YYNGEE. With 3 bases removed from V and 4 bases from J, the gap between germline ends came to 10 bases. The CDR3 contains 13 residues. The chain's CDR3 is CASSAGGGTEAFF. CDR3 DNA sequence: TGTGCCAGCAGCGCCGGGGGTGGCACTGAAGCTTTCTTT.

This clone came up once. V and J are TRBV10-3 and TRBJ1-1, with TRBD1 matching over 7 bases. Germline loops: CDR1 ENHRY, CDR2 SYGVKD. V lost 6 bases to trimming and J lost 4 bases; unmatched junction nucleotides: 8. CDR3 size: 14 residues. CDR3 loop: CAISDRVRGTEAFF. In DNA form, the CDR3 reads TGTGCCATCAGCGACAGGGTCCGGGGCACTGAAGCTTTCTTT.

The rearrangement uses TRBV6-1 and TRBJ1-2; D not resolved. The length of the CDR3 is 10 residues. Trimming stripped 8 bases from V and 8 bases from J, with 9 bases between. The germline V gene has CDR1 MNHNS and CDR2 SASEGT. The CDR3 region has the DNA TGTGCCAGCTCCCTTCGGGGCTACACCTTC. This translates into CASSLRGYTF.

In the case of this clone: One end of the junction does not line up with germline, which may come from a read error. The V call is TRBV6-5, the J call TRBJ2-7, with 10 nucleotides matching TRBD2. Germline CDR1 MNHEY, CDR2 SVGAGI. This CDR3 is 14 amino acids long. CDR3 sequence: CSSSPSGRVYEQYF. CDR3 DNA sequence: TGTTCCAGCAGCCCCAGCGGGAGGGTTTACGAGCAGTACTTC.

The rearrangement joins TRBV19 to TRBJ1-2; D is unclear. Germline CDR1 LNHDA, CDR2 SQIVND (reference sequence). Trimming shortened V by 5 bases and J by 4 bases, and 11 bases separated the two germline ends. The length of the CDR3 is 13 residues. The CDR3 DNA is TGTGCCAGTAGTGGTAGGACTCTCTATGGCTACACCTTC. Amino acid sequence: CASSGRTLYGYTF.

The CDR3 nucleotides are TGCGCCAGCAGCTTCTTTCCTTTCCCGGACAGCTATAATTCACCCCTCCACTTT. Its protein is CASSFFPFPDSYNSPLHF. The chain links TRBV5-1 to TRBJ1-6; a possible D gene is TRBD1 (6 bases). With 2 bases removed from V and 3 bases from J, the gap between germline ends came to 18 bases. The CDR3 covers 18 residues. Germline assignment: CDR1 SGHRS and CDR2 YFSETQ.

The rearrangement uses TRBV15 and TRBJ1-4; maybe TRBD1 (6 bases). CDR1 is LNHNV, CDR2 YYDKDF, per germline (reference sequence). The ends were cut back, 9 bases at V and 13 bases at J, with 24 bases in the middle. CDR3 length: 14 residues. CDR3 in DNA: TGTGCCACTCGCCCAGGGGCAGGGAGGGGTGTACTGTTTTTT. As protein: CATRPGAGRGVLFF.

V is TRBV5-1 and J is TRBJ2-6; D perhaps matches TRBD1 (6 bases). The V and J ends lost 4 bases and 1 base respectively, with 12 bases between them. CDR3 size: 16 residues. CDR1 SGHRS and CDR2 YFSETQ come from the germline V gene. The CDR3 protein is CASSIEQGSGANVLTF. The DNA of the CDR3 is TGCGCCAGCAGCATAGAACAGGGATCTGGGGCCAACGTCCTGACTTTC.